This entry concerns a single T cell receptor (beta chain). No antigen is known for it. Per the original methods: Because ImmunoSEQ provided only junction sequences with no quality scores, the filtering differed. Method: immunoSEQ multiplex PCR; TCRdb's copy keeps in-frame clones and lacks some. V and J calls and clone size are as listed in that table; D and trimming were resolved from the DNA. In the table there are roughly 1,100,000 clones, about 75% of which are singletons. The study enrolled healthy HIV-negative adults without recent acute infections or vaccinations as donors. CD4+ cell separation produced CD45RA+ naive and CD45RA-negative memory subsets. These data come from a study of shared clonotypes between healthy human individuals. Study-wide points: The sampled material consisted only of blood, and tissue repertoires are likely to differ.

V lost 4 bases and J lost 3; bases outside the gene matches: 4. Germline-derived CDR1 and CDR2 are SGHRS and YFSETQ. The CDR3 is made up of 14 amino acids. Sequencing input: memory CD4+ T cells sorted from blood. Noted subset: CD45RA-negative fraction. This receptor was obtained from a man younger than 30 in good health. The gene calls are TRBV5-1 and TRBJ2-3, with 8 bases lining up with TRBD2. The CDR3 reads CASSRGGPTDTQYF. The CDR3 nucleotides read TGCGCCAGCAGCCGGGGGGGCCCGACAGATACGCAGTATTTT.